The clone carrying this TCR beta chain was recorded only once. Clones were read by immunoSEQ multiplex PCR, and TCRdb kept only the in-frame ones, dropping some. The data show 130,000 or so clones, over 60% seen once. The source of the sample is a study of blood T cell repertoires in COVID-19. The CDR3 has 16 amino acids. Looked up from germline, CDR1 is SNHLY and CDR2 is FYNNEI. The trim removed 6 bases at V and 6 bases at J, leaving 6 bases unmatched. The TCR sequence derives from a man aged 50 or older with acute or convalescent COVID-19. The chain carries TRBV2 and TRBJ2-3; 16 nucleotides align to TRBD2. Sequencing was performed on peripheral blood. The chain's CDR3 is CASREGLAGGPDTQYF. The CDR3 DNA follows: TGTGCCAGCAGAGAGGGACTAGCGGGGGGGCCCGATACGCAGTATTTT. Combining the CDR3 with reference TRBV2 and TRBJ2-3 gives the whole variable domain EPEVTQTPSHQVTQMGQEVILRCVPISNHLYFYWYRQILGQKVEFLVSFYNNEISEKSEIFDDQFSVERPDGSNFTLKIRSTKLEDSAMYFCASREGLAGGPDTQYFGPGTRLTVL.